This T cell receptor beta chain was obtained from a study of T cell repertoires in cytomegalovirus infection. Study context: Public TCR beta signatures indicated both CMV infection and matching HLA type. Study outcomes and limitations: Dominating the ex vivo response were HLA-C-restricted CMV-specific TCR beta clonotypes. Frequencies of public TCR beta families were cumulated, and this identified carriers of CMV plus the relevant HLA.

Via MiXCR, TCRdb re-called the reads, giving one row per CDR3 protein. Here the sample spans about 530,000 distinct CDR3 sequences, around 27% being singletons. Turning to this clonotype: What it binds is unknown.

Germline values: CDR1 LNHNV, CDR2 YYDKDF (reference sequence). V was shortened by 6 bases and J by 0 bases, with 8 bases between the two germline ends. The CDR3 is 14 residues long. Input material: PBMCs. The V call is TRBV15, the J call TRBJ2-2, with D perhaps TRBD2 (5 bases). This clonotype originated in a human donor in good health (CMV status not recorded). Some clones in this sample may be carry-over from other donors' samples. This CDR3 is CATSRGSNTGELFF. The CDR3 bases are TGTGCCACCAGTCGGGGTTCGAACACCGGGGAGCTGTTTTTT.